Listed below are T cell receptor beta chains from one sample, sequenced in a study of preoperative IRX-2 immunotherapy in early breast cancer. Libraries were prepared by immunoSEQ multiplex PCR; TCRdb keeps only in-frame clonotypes and omits some of them. The sample comprises more than 35,000 clones, approximately 75% of which are singletons, and roughly 1.2% rests with the top ten. Sample: tumor tissue, taken after IRX-2 immunotherapy. The origin of the receptors is a human donor with breast cancer. Both conserved end residues are part of each CDR3. The D gene is left open where the match is weak.

v_gene,j_gene,d_gene,CDR3aa
TRBV19,TRBJ2-3,TRBD2,CASRSGTSRMDTQYF
TRBV6-8,TRBJ2-3,-,CASSYSQVGTDTQYF
TRBV10-1,TRBJ1-1,TRBD1,CASSDPDRGGSAFF
TRBV6-1,TRBJ1-1,-,CASSEARTEAFF
TRBV19,TRBJ1-1,-,CASMRQLNTEAFF
TRBV28,TRBJ2-1,-,CASSLWASVWEQFF
TRBV6-8,TRBJ2-7,-,CASSEQGSRDEQYF
TRBV5-1,TRBJ2-1,TRBD2,CASSLATSGSNEQFF
TRBV19,TRBJ2-5,-,CASSIGGVGQTQYF
TRBV23-1,TRBJ2-7,-,CASKVGQGTYEQYF
TRBV5-1,TRBJ2-1,TRBD2,CASSRSSGRGHEQFF
TRBV6-8,TRBJ1-1,TRBD1,CAITGGQNTEAFF
TRBV7-7,TRBJ2-5,TRBD2,CASSLGRELGPQYF
TRBV4-1,TRBJ1-6,-,CASSQDERTPLHF
TRBV19,TRBJ2-4,TRBD1,CASSIGTGQLAKNIQYF
TRBV11-3,TRBJ1-3,-,CASSLGGSGNTIYF
TRBV11-3,TRBJ2-7,-,CASSSEYGVFYEQYF